The source of this TCR beta chain is a study of T-cell memory formation after mild COVID-19. Study outcomes and limitations: Pre-infection memory showed some responding clones, and this suggested that cross-reactive memory joined.

MiXCR, run by TCRdb on the 5' RACE reads, gives a single entry per CDR3 protein. The repertoire includes fewer than 250,000 distinct CDR3 sequences, roughly 14% of them detected once, and about 2% sits in the top ten. The CDR3 is 13 residues long. Losses at the gene ends were 7 bases for V and 7 bases for J; bases not matched to a gene: 7. Per the germline V gene, CDR1 is MGHDK and CDR2 is SYGVNS. This clonotype has only a few counts. No antigen is known for it. The receptor comes from an adult woman who had mild COVID-19 (a few samples of this study predate the infection). Cell type and time point are not known. The chain has TRBV25-1 and TRBJ1-2, with TRBD1 matching 9 bases. The specimen sequenced was PBMCs or a T cell subset sorted from them (not recorded which). The CDR3 DNA reads as TGTGCCAGCAAGGGACAGGGAGAAGGTGGCTACACCTTC. It codes for CASKGQGEGGYTF.